This T cell receptor beta chain comes out of a study of blood T cell repertoires in COVID-19. This CDR3 contains 15 residues. Deletions cut 0 bases from V and 1 base from J, with 10 bases between. Germline loops: CDR1 SGDLS, CDR2 YYNGEE. Produced via immunoSEQ multiplex PCR; TCRdb's table is partial and in-frame only. The table shows 60,000 or so clones, with about 87% occurring only once. The genes are TRBV9 and TRBJ1-1, with D perhaps matching TRBD1 (5 bases). Sequenced sample: peripheral blood. The receptor comes from a man aged 60 to 75 with active or convalescent COVID-19. CDR3 DNA sequence: TGTGCCAGCAGCGTAGGGGGCAGGGCGAACACTGAAGCTTTCTTT. Amino acid sequence: CASSVGGRANTEAFF.